These 20 T cell receptor beta chains were sequenced from one sample in a study of STAT3 mutations in large granular lymphocyte leukemia. Points from the study as a whole: Every T-cell large granular lymphocyte leukemia patient had at least one immunodominant TCR beta clonotype.

Generated by immunoSEQ multiplex PCR, the TCRdb table keeps only in-frame clones and is missing some. The sample contains approximately 43,000 clones, around 80% of which appear only once. Their specific antigens are unknown. Specimen: PBMCs. All receptors come from a human donor with T large granular lymphocyte leukemia. Some clones in this sample may be carry-over from other donors' samples.

The rearrangement uses TRBV19 and TRBJ1-2; possible D gene TRBD1, 6 bases. CDR1 and CDR2 (germline): LNHDA, SQIVND (reference sequence). Trimming took off 9 bases at V and 9 bases at J, with 20 bases between the two ends. The CDR3 runs 13 residues. The DNA for the CDR3 is TGTGCCAGCACCCTCCGACAGGAAAGTCGCTACACCTTC. Encoded protein: CASTLRQESRYTF.

The V and J genes are TRBV2 and TRBJ2-7; D is possibly TRBD2 (5 bases). The CDR3 runs 13 residues. Germline CDR1 and CDR2: SNHLY and FYNNEI. The V and J ends lost 4 bases and 6 bases respectively, with 13 bases between them. For the CDR3, the DNA is TGTGCCAGCAGTGTAGGCCGGGGTAGCGAGCAGTACTTC. Its translation is CASSVGRGSEQYF.

V usage is TRBV7-9 and J usage is TRBJ1-2, with 9 bases matching TRBD1. The CDR3 is 14 residues long. Germline trimming cut 5 bases from V and 4 bases from J; bases unmatched to any gene: 5. Germline V gene sequence: CDR1 SEHNR, CDR2 FQNEAQ (reference sequence). CDR3 protein: CASSIQGASYGYTF. In DNA, the CDR3 is TGTGCCAGCAGCATACAGGGGGCGAGCTATGGCTACACCTTC.

V usage is TRBV10-1 and J usage is TRBJ1-1; no clear D gene. Germline CDR1 is WNHNN and CDR2 is SYGVQD (reference sequence). The V end was cut by 2 bases, the J end by 2 bases, with 3 bases between. This CDR3 contains 12 residues. The CDR3: CASSEGNTEAFF. The CDR3 region has the DNA TGCGCCAGCAGTGAGGGTAACACTGAAGCTTTCTTT.

This clone was seen a single time. The chain combines TRBV7-9 with TRBJ2-7; tentatively, D is TRBD2 (5 bases). Germline CDR1 reads SEHNR; CDR2 reads FQNEAQ (reference sequence). V lost 2 bases to trimming and J lost 0 bases, with 11 bases between them. This CDR3 has 15 amino acids. Written as DNA, the CDR3 is TGTGCCAGCAGCTTATGGTCTAGCTACTCCTACGAGCAGTACTTC. This translates into CASSLWSSYSYEQYF.

J is TRBJ2-6 and V is TRBV5-1; D remains unclear. Germline loops: CDR1 SGHRS, CDR2 YFSETQ. The CDR3 sequence is 15 residues long. V dropped 4 bases and J dropped 0 bases, with 8 bases sitting between them. The CDR3 DNA reads TGCGCCAGCAGCGCCCAAGTCTCTGGGGCCAACGTCCTGACTTTC. Protein sequence: CASSAQVSGANVLTF.

This clone was detected only once. V is TRBV19 and J is TRBJ1-5; D is possibly TRBD1 (6 bases). With 2 bases removed from V and 0 bases from J, the gap between germline ends came to 14 bases. Per germline, CDR1 LNHDA and CDR2 SQIVND (reference sequence). This CDR3 has 17 amino acids. CDR3 sequence (DNA): TGTGCCAGTAGTATAAGGGCTGGACAGCCTAGCAATCAGCCCCAGCATTTT. Translated, it gives CASSIRAGQPSNQPQHF.

This chain uses TRBV7-9 with TRBJ1-2, with D possibly matching TRBD1 (5 bases). Between the trimmed V and J ends, which lost 1 base and 4 bases, there was a span of 13 bases. Germline CDR1 SEHNR, CDR2 FQNEAQ (reference sequence). The CDR3 consists of 15 residues. CDR3: CASSLGVAGSYGYTF. The CDR3 DNA sequence: TGTGCCAGCAGCTTAGGCGTCGCAGGGAGCTATGGCTACACCTTC. The full variable domain, in which reference TRBV7-9 and TRBJ1-2 provide the parts outside the CDR3, is DTGVSQNPRHKITKRGQNVTFRCDPISEHNRLYWYRQTLGQGPEFLTYFQNEAQLEKSRLLSDRFSAERPKGSFSTLEIQRTEQGDSAMYLCASSLGVAGSYGYTFGSGTRLTVV.

This clone appeared a single time. The chain joins TRBV4-1 to TRBJ1-6; no reliable D call. The CDR3 spans 15 residues. Germline V gene data show CDR1 as MGHRA and CDR2 as YSYEKL. Trimming removed 1 base at V and 7 bases at J, with 11 bases between. DNA for the CDR3: TGCGCCAGCAGCCAAGGTGATATCCACAATTCACCCCTCCACTTT. Amino acid sequence: CASSQGDIHNSPLHF.

The chain couples TRBV6-6 to TRBJ1-5; D gene ambiguous. With 3 bases removed from V and 2 bases from J, the gap between germline ends came to 11 bases. Germline values: CDR1 MNHNY, CDR2 SVGAGI (reference sequence). This CDR3 has 15 residues. Here the CDR3 reads CASSYRPPGNQPQHF. CDR3 sequence (DNA): TGTGCCAGCAGTTATAGGCCTCCAGGCAATCAGCCCCAGCATTTT.

This sequence joins TRBV6-1 and TRBJ2-3; D gene uncertain. Germline V gives CDR1 MNHNS, CDR2 SASEGT. This CDR3 is 12 amino acids long. Trimming stripped 5 bases from V and 2 bases from J, with 5 bases between. CDR3 bases: TGTGCCAGCAGTTTACCCACAGATACGCAGTATTTT. Protein product: CASSLPTDTQYF.

The chain combines TRBV2 with TRBJ1-2; 8 bases align to TRBD1. CDR3 length: 14 amino acids. In germline, CDR1 is SNHLY, CDR2 FYNNEI. Trimming took 3 bases from V and 6 from J; bases not matched to a gene: 6. The CDR3 loop reads CASSEVQGADGYTF. In DNA form, the CDR3 reads TGTGCCAGCAGTGAGGTTCAGGGGGCGGATGGCTACACCTTC.

This chain uses TRBV2 with TRBJ2-1; D possibly corresponds to TRBD2 (5 bases). CDR3 length: 14 residues. The V gene's germline CDR1 is SNHLY and CDR2 FYNNEI. V lost 5 bases, J lost 5 bases, and 13 bases lay in between. CDR3 sequence reads: CASSYLTRDNEQFF. In nucleotides, the CDR3 is TGTGCCAGCAGTTACCTCACTAGGGACAATGAGCAGTTCTTC.

V gene TRBV9 combines with J gene TRBJ2-2; 10 nucleotides agree with TRBD2. Germline lookup yields CDR1 SGDLS and CDR2 YYNGEE. V lost 4 bases to trimming and J lost 6 bases; unmatched junction nucleotides: 9. The CDR3 has 16 residues. DNA for the CDR3: TGTGCCAGCAGCTTGCGAGCGGGGGGGGCCCCCGGGGAGCTGTTTTTT. Amino acid sequence: CASSLRAGGAPGELFF.

The chain combines TRBV7-9 with TRBJ2-5; the match to TRBD2 covers 9 bases. There are 16 residues in the CDR3. Germline CDR1 SEHNR, CDR2 FQNEAQ (reference sequence). The J segment lost 3 bases and the V segment lost 3 bases, leaving 8 bases of the junction unmatched. The CDR3 is CASSLPLAGTKETQYF. In DNA, the CDR3 is TGTGCCAGCAGCTTGCCGCTAGCGGGGACGAAAGAGACCCAGTACTTC.

The rearrangement uses TRBV7-9 and TRBJ1-6, with 8 bases fitting TRBD1. Germline-derived CDR1 and CDR2 are SEHNR and FQNEAQ (reference sequence). V dropped 5 bases and J dropped 4; count of bases not matched to a gene: 7. The CDR3 runs 16 residues. CDR3 coding DNA: TGTGCCAGCAGCCGGACAGGGCTGCCATATAATTCACCCCTCCACTTT. Protein product: CASSRTGLPYNSPLHF.

V is TRBV28 and J is TRBJ2-7; no firm D call. The CDR3 loop spans 14 amino acids. Germline V gene lookup returns CDR1 MDHEN and CDR2 SYDVKM. Trimming shortened V by 1 base and J by 2 bases, and 9 bases separated the two germline ends. CDR3 nucleotide sequence: TGTGCCAGCAGTTTATCGGCGAGCGCCTACGAGCAGTACGTC. Protein product: CASSLSASAYEQYV.

This chain links TRBV27 with TRBJ1-1, with D tentatively TRBD1 (6 bases). Looked up from germline, CDR1 is MNHEY and CDR2 is SMNVEV (reference sequence). V was trimmed by 6 bases and J by 1 base, leaving 18 bases between them. The length of the CDR3 is 16 residues. The chain's CDR3 is CASSPIGGVGNTEAFF. The CDR3 DNA is TGTGCCAGCAGCCCTATAGGGGGGGTGGGGAACACTGAAGCTTTCTTT.

V is TRBV30 and J is TRBJ1-2; a possible D gene is TRBD1 (5 bases). With 3 bases removed from V and 5 bases from J, the gap between germline ends came to 19 bases. This CDR3 is 15 amino acids long. In germline, CDR1 is GTSNPN, CDR2 SVGIG (reference sequence). The CDR3, as DNA: TGTGCCTGGAGCGCGCAGGGTTTGGTATATTATGGCTACACCTTC. Its protein is CAWSAQGLVYYGYTF.

The chain recombines TRBV6-5 with TRBJ2-7, with 8 nucleotides matching TRBD1. This CDR3 region has 14 residues. J was trimmed by 6 bases and V by 6 bases; bases with no gene match: 10. Germline-derived CDR1 and CDR2 are MNHEY and SVGAGI. Here the CDR3 reads CASSPPGQAGEQYF. The CDR3 DNA reads TGTGCCAGCAGCCCCCCGGGACAGGCCGGCGAGCAGTACTTC.